The present T cell receptor (beta chain) was sequenced within a study of blood T cell repertoires in COVID-19. The overall study: Both acute and convalescent COVID-19 samples were obtained from the United States, Italy and Spain. Sources were T cells, B-cell-depleted T cells, or PBMCs; the material itself was cDNA or gDNA.

Germline-derived CDR1 and CDR2 are KGHDR and SFDVKD. Trimming removed 1 base from V and 1 base from J; junction bases left unmatched: 3. This CDR3 spans 16 amino acids. In this sample, this clone turned up many times. In the original workflow: Counts of nucleated cells, estimated from reference gene primer amplification, were obtained. Only in-frame clones appear in the TCRdb table, and some are missing; sequencing was by immunoSEQ multiplex PCR. V, J and clone size derive from that table, while D and trimming were established from the DNA sequence. This sample has 80,000 to 90,000 clones, with under 90% found just once.

This TCR was sampled from an older woman with acute or convalescent COVID-19. The sequencing sample was made of peripheral blood. The V gene is TRBV24-1, the J gene TRBJ2-5, with TRBD1 matching over 9 bases. As DNA, the CDR3 is TGTGCCACCAGTGATTTCAGGACAGGGGCCCAAGAGACCCAGTACTTC. Its translation is CATSDFRTGAQETQYF.